This T cell receptor (beta chain) was sequenced during a study of T-cell memory formation after mild COVID-19. Study-wide background: The study found TCR clusters largely donor specific.

TCRdb called the 5' RACE reads again in MiXCR, with one record for every CDR3 protein. The sample lists about 190,000 distinct CDR3 sequences; around 17% were seen once. General observations from the study: Still unconfirmed is whether the second-wave clones peaking on day 37 recognized SARS-CoV-2. Chiefly within CM and EM were the contracting CD4+ clones; CD8+ ones were within EMRA. Detection of some responders pre-infection suggested pre-existing cross-reactive memory T cells participated.

For this clonotype: The antigen is not known.

Germline lookup yields CDR1 SEHNR and CDR2 FQNEAQ (reference sequence). V lost 4 bases to trimming and J lost 9 bases, with 16 bases between them. The CDR3 has 14 amino acids. The source of this sequence is an adult woman who had mild COVID-19 (a few samples of this study predate the infection). Cell type and time point are not known. J is TRBJ2-1 and V is TRBV7-9, with D perhaps matching TRBD1 (5 bases). The sample taken for sequencing was PBMCs or a T cell subset sorted from them (not recorded which). The CDR3 is CASSSNDRPSEQFF. DNA of the CDR3: TGTGCCAGCAGCTCCAATGACAGACCCAGTGAGCAGTTCTTC.